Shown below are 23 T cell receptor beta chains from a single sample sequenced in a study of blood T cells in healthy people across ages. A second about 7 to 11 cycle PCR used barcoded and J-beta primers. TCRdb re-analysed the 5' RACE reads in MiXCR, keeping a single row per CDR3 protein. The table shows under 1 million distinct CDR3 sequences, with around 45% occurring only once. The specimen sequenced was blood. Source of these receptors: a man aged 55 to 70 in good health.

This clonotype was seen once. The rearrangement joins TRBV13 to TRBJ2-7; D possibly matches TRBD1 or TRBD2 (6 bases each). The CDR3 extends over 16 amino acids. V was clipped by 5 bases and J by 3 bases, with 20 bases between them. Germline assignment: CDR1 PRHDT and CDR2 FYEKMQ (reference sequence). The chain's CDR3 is CASSVAPEGHRYEQYF. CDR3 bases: TGTGCCAGCAGCGTAGCCCCGGAGGGACACCGCTACGAGCAGTACTTC.

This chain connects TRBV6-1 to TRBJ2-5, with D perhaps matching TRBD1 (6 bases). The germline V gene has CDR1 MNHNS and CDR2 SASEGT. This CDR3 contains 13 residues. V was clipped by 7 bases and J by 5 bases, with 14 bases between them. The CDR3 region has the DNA TGTGCCAGCATCAGGGGAGTTGTGGAGACCCAGTACTTC. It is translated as CASIRGVVETQYF.

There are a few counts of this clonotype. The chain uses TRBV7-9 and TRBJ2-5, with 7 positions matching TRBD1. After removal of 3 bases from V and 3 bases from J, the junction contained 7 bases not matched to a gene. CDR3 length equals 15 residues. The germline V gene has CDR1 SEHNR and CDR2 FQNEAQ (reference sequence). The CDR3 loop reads CASSFLWDRKETQYF. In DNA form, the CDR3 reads TGTGCCAGCAGCTTTTTGTGGGACAGAAAAGAGACCCAGTACTTC.

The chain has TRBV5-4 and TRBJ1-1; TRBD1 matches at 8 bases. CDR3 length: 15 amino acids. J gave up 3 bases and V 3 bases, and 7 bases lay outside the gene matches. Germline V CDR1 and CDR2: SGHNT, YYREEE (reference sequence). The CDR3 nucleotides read TGTGCCAGCAGCTGGGGGCTACAGGGGGACACTGAAGCTTTCTTT. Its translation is CASSWGLQGDTEAFF. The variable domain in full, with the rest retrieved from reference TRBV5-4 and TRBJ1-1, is ETGVTQSPTHLIKTRGQQVTLRCSSQSGHNTVSWYQQALGQGPQFIFQYYREEENGRGNFPPRFSGLQFPNYSSELNVNALELDDSALYLCASSWGLQGDTEAFFGQGTRLTVV.

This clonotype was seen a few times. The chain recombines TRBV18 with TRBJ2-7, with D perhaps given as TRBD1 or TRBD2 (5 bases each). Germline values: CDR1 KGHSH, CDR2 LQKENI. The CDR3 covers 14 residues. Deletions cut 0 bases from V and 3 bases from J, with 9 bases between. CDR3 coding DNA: TGTGCCAGCTCACCACCGGGTGGGGGCTACGAGCAGTACTTC. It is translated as CASSPPGGGYEQYF.

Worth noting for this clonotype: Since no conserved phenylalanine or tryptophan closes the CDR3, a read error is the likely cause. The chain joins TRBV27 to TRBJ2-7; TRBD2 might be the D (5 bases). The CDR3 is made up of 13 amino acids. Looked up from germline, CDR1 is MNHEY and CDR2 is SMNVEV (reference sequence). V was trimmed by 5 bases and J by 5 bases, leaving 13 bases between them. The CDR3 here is CASSIGGLNEQYL. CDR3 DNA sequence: TGTGCCAGCAGTATAGGAGGTTTGAACGAGCAGTACTTA.

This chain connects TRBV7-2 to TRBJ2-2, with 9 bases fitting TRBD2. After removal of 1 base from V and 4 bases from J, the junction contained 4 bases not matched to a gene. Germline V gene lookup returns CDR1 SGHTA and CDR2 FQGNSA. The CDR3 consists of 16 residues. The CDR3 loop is CASSLDIAGATGELFF. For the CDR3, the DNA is TGTGCCAGCAGCTTAGATATAGCGGGGGCCACCGGGGAGCTGTTTTTT.

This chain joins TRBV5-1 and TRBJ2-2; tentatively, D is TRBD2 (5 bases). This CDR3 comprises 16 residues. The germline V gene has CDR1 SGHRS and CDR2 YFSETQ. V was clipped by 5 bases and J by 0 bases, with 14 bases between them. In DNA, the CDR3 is TGCGCCAGCAGTCCCCCGTCGCGGGCGAACACCGGGGAGCTGTTTTTT. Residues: CASSPPSRANTGELFF.

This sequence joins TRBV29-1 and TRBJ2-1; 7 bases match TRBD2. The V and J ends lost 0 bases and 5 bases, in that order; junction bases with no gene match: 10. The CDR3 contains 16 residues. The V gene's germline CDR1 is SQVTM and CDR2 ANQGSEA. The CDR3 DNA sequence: TGCAGCGTTGAAGATTCCGGACGGGGGAGGGACAATGAGCAGTTCTTC. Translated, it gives CSVEDSGRGRDNEQFF.

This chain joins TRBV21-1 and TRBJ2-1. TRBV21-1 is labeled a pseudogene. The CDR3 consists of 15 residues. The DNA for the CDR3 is TGTGCCCGCACCCAGGCGATCAGCTCCTACAATGAGCAGTTCTTC. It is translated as CARTQAISSYNEQFF.

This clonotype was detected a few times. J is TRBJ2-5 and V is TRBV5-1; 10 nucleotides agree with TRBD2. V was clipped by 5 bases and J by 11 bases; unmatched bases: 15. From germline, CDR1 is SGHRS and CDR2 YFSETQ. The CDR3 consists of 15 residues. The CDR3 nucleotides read TGCGCCAGCAGTTCCCTAGCGGGGGACTACAATGAGCAGTACTTC. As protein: CASSSLAGDYNEQYF.

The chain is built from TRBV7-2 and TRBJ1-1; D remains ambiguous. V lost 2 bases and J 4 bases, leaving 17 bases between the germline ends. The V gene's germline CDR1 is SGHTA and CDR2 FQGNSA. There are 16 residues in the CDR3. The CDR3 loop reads CASSLYHDGLVTEAFF. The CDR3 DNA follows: TGTGCCAGCAGCTTATATCATGATGGGTTGGTCACTGAAGCTTTCTTT.

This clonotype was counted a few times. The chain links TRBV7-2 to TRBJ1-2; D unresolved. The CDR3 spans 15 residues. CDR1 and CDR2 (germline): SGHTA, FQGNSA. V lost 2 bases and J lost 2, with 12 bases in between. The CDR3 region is CASSLRAVRNYGYTF. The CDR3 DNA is TGTGCCAGCAGCTTACGGGCGGTGCGGAACTATGGCTACACCTTC. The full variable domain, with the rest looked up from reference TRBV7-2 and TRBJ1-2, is GAGVSQSPSNKVTEKGKDVELRCDPISGHTALYWYRQSLGQGLEFLIYFQGNSAPDKSGLPSDRFSAERTGGSVSTLTIQRTQQEDSAVYLCASSLRAVRNYGYTFGSGTRLTVV.

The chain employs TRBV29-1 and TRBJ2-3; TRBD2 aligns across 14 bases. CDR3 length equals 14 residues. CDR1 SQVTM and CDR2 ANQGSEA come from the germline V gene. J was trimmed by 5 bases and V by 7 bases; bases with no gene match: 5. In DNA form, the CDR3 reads TGCAGCGCCGGACTAGCGGGGGGTGGAGATACGCAGTATTTT. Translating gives CSAGLAGGGDTQYF.

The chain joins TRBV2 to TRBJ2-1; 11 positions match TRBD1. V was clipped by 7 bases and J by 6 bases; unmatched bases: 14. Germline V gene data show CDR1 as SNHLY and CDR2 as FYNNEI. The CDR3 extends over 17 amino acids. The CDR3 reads CASTYTVGQGDFNEQFF. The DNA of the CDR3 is TGTGCCAGCACCTATACCGTGGGACAGGGGGATTTCAATGAGCAGTTCTTC.

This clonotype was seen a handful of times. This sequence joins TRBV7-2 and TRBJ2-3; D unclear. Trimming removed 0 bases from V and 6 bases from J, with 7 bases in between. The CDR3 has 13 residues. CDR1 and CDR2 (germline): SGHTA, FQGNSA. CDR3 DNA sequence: TGTGCCAGCAGCTTAGCGCGGCAGGATACGCAGTATTTT. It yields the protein CASSLARQDTQYF.

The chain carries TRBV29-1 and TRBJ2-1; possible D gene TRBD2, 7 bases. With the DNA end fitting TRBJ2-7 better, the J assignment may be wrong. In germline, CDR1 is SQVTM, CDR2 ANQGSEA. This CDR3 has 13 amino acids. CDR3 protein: CSVPRGGYNEQYF. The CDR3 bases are TGCAGCGTTCCTAGGGGGGGCTACAATGAGCAGTACTTC.

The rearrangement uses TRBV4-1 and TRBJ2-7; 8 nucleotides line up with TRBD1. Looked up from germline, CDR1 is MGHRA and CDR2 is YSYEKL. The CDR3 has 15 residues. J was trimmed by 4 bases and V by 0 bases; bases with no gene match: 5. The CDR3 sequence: CASSQDQGARYEQYF. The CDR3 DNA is TGCGCCAGCAGCCAAGACCAGGGGGCCAGGTACGAGCAGTACTTC.

CDR3 nucleotide sequence: TGCGCCAGCAGCCGCTCAGCGCGGGATGAGCAGTTCTTC. This gives the protein CASSRSARDEQFF. The chain uses TRBV4-3 and TRBJ2-1; tentative D call: TRBD2 (5 bases). There are 13 residues in the CDR3. CDR1 is LGHNA and CDR2 is YSLEER in the germline V gene. Deletions cut 4 bases from V and 8 bases from J, with 12 bases between.

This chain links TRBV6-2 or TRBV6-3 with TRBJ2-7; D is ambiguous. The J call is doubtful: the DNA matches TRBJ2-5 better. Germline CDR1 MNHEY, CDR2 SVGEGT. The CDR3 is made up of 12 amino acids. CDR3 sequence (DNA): TGTGCCAGCAGTTCTGGCGATGAGACCCAGTACTTC. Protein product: CASSSGDETQYF.

The CDR3, as DNA: TGTGCCAGCAGCCATGACACCAGTCGAGGGTCCTACGAGCAGTACTTC. Its protein product is CASSHDTSRGSYEQYF. The genes are TRBV7-2 and TRBJ2-7; a weak D match, TRBD2 (5 bases). Germline CDR1 and CDR2: SGHTA and FQGNSA. The CDR3 sequence is 16 residues long. The V end lost 5 bases, the J end lost 1 base, and 18 bases lay between the germline ends.

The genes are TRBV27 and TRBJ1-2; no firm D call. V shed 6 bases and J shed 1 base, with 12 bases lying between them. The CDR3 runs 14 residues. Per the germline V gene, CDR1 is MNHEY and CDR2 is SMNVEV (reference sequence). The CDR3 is CASSNHAGNYGYTF. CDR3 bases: TGTGCCAGCAGCAACCACGCCGGTAACTATGGCTACACCTTC.

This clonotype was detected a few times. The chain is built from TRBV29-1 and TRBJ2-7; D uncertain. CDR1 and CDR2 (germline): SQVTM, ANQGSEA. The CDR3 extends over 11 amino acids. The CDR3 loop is CSAAGTYEQYF. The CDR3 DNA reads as TGCAGTGCTGCAGGTACCTACGAGCAGTACTTC.